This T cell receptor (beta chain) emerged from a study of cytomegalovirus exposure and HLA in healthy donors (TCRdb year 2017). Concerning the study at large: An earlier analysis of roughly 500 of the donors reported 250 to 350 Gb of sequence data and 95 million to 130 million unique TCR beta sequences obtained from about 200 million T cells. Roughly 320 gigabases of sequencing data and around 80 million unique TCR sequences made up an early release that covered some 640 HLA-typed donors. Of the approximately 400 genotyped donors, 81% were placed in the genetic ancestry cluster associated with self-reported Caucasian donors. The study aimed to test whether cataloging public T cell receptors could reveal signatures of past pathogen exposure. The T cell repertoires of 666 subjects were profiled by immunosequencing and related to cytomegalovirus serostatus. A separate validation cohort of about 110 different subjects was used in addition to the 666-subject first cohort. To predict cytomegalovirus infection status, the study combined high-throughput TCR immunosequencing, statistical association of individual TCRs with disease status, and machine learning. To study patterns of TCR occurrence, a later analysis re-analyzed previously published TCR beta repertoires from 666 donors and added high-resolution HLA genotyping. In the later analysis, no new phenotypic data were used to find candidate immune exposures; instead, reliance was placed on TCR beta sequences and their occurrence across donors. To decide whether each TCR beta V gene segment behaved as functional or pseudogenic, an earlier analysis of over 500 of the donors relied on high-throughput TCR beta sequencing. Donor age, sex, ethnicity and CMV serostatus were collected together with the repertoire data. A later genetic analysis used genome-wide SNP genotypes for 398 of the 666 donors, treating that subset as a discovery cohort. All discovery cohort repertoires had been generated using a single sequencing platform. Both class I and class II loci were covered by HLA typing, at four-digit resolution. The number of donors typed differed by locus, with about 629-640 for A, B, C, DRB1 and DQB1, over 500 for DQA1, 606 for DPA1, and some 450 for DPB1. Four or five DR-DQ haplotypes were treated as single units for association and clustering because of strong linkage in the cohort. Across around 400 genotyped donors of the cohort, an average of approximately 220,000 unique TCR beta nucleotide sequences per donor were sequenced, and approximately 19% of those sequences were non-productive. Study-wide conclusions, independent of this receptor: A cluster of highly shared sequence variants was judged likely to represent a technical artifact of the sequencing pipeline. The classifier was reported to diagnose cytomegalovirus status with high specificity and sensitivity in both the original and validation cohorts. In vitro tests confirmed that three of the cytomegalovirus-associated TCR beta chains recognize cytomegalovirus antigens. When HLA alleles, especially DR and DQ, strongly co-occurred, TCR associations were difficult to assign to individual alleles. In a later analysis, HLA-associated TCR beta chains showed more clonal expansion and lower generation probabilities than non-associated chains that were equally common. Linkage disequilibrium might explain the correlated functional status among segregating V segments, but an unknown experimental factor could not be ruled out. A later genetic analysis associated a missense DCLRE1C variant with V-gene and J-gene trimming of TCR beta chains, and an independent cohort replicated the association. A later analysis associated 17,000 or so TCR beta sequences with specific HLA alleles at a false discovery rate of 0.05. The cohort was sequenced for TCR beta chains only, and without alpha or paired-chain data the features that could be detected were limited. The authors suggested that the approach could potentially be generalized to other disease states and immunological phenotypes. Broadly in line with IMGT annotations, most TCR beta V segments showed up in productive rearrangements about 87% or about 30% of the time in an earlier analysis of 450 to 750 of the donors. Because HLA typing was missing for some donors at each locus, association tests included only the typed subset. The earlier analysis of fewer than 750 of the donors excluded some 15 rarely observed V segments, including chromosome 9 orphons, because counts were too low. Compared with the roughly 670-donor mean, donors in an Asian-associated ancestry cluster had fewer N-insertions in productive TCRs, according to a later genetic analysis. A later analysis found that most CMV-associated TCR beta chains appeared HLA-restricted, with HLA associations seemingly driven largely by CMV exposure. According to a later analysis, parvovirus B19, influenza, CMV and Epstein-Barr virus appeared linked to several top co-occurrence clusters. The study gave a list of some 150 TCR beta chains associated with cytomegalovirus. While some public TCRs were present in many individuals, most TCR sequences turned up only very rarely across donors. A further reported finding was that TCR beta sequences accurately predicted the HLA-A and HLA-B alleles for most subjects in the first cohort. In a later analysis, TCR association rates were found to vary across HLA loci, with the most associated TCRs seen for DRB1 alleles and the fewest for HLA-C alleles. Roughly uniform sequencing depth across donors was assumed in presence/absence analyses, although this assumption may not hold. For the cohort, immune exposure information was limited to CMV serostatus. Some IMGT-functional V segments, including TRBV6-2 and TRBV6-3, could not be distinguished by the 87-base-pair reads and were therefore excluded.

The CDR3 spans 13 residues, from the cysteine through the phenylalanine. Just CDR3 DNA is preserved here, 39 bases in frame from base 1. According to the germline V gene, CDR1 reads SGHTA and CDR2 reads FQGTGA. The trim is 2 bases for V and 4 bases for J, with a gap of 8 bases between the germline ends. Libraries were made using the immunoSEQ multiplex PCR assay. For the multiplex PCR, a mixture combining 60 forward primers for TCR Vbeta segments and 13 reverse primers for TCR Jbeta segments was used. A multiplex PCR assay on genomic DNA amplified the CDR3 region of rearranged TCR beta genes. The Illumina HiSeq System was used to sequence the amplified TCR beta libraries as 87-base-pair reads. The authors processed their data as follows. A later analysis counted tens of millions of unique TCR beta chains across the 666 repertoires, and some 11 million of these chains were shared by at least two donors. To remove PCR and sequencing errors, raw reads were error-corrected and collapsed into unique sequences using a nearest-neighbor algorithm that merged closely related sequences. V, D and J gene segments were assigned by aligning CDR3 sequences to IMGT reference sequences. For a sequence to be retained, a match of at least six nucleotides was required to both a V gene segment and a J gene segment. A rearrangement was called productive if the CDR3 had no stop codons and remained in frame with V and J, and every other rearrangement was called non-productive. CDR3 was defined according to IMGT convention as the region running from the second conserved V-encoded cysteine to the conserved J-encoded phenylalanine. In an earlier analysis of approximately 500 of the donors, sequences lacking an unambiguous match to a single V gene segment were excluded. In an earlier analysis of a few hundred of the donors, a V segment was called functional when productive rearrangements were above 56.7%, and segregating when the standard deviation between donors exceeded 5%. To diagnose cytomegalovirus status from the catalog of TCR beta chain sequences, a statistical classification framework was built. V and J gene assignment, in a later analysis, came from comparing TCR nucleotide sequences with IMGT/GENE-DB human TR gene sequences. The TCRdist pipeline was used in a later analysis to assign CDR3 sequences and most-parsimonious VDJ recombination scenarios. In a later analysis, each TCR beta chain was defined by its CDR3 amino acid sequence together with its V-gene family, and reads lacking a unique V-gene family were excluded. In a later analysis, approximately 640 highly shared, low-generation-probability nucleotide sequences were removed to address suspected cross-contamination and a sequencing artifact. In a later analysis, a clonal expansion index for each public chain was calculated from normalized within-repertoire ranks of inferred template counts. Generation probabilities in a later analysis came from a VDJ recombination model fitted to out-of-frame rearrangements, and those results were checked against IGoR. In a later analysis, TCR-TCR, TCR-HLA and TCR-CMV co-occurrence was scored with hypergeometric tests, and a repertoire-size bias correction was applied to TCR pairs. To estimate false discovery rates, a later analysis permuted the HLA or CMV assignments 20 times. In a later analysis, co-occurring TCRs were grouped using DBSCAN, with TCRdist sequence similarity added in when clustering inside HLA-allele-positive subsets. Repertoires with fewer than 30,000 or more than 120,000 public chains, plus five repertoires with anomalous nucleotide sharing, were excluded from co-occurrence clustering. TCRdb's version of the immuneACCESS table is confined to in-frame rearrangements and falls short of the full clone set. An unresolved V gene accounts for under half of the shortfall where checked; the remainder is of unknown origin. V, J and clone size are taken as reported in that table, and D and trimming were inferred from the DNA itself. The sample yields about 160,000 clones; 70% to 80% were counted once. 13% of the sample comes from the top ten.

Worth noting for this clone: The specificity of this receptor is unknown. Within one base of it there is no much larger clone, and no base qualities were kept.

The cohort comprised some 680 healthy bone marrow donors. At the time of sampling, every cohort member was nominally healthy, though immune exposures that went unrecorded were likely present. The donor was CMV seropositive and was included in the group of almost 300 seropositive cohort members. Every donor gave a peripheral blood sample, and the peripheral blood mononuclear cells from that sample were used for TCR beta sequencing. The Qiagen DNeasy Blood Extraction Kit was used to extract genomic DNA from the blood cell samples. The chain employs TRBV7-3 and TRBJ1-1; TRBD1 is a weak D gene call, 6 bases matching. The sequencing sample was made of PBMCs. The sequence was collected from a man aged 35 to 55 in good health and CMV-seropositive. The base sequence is TGTGCCAGCAGCTTACTCAGGGGCACTGAAGCTTTCTTT. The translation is CASSLLRGTEAFF.